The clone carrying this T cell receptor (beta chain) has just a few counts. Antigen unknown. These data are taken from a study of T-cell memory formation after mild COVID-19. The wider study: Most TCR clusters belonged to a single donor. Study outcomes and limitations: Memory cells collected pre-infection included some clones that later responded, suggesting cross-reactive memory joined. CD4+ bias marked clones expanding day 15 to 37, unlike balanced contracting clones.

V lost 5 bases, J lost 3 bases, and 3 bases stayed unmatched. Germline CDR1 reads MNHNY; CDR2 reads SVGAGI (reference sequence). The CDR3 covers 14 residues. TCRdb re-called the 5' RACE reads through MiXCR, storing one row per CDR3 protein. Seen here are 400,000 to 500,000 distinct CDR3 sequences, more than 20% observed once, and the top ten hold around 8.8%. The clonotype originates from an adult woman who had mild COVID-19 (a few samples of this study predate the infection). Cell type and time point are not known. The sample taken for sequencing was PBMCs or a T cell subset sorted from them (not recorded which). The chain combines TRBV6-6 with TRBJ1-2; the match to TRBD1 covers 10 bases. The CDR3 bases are TGTGCCAGCAGTCCGACAGGGGGCTACTATGGCTACACCTTC. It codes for CASSPTGGYYGYTF.